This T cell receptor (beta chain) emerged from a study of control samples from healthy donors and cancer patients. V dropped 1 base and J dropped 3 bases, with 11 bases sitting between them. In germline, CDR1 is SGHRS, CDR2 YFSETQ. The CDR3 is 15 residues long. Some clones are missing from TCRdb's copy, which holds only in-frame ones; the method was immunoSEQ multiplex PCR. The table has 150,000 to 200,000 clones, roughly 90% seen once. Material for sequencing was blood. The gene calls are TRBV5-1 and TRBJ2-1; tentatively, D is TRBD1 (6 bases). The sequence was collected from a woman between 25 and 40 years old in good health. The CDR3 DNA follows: TGCGCCAGCAGCTTGACAGGGCAAAGCTACAATGAGCAGTTCTTC. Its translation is CASSLTGQSYNEQFF. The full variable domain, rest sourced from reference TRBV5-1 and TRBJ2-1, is KAGVTQTPRYLIKTRGQQVTLSCSPISGHRSVSWYQQTPGQGLQFLFEYFSETQRNKGNFPGRFSGRQFSNSRSEMNVSTLELGDSALYLCASSLTGQSYNEQFFGPGTRLTVL.